This record looks at one T cell receptor (beta chain) sequence and its context. The sample is drawn from a study of blood T cell repertoires in COVID-19. Study-wide background: Specimens from acute and convalescent COVID-19 originated in the United States, Italy and Spain. PBMCs, B-cell-depleted T cells, or T cells were the source of the cDNA or gDNA that made up the material.

Original handling: The authors estimated nucleated cell counts from reference gene primer amplification. Clones were sequenced by immunoSEQ multiplex PCR, and TCRdb holds only the in-frame ones, with some missing. V and J calls and clone size follow that table, whereas D and trimming were derived from the DNA. The table lists more than 95,000 clones, over 85% of them singletons. The CDR3 length is 14 residues. Germline V gene lookup returns CDR1 MNHEY and CDR2 SVGAGI. V trimming: 6 bases; J trimming: 6 bases; junction bases outside the gene matches: 10. The chain is built from TRBV6-5 and TRBJ2-5; 7 bases are a match to TRBD1. Material for sequencing was peripheral blood. The clonotype originates from an elderly woman in a cohort sampled during active COVID-19. The CDR3 here is CASSLQGTPQTQYF. The CDR3 nucleotides are TGTGCCAGCAGCCTACAGGGGACCCCCCAGACCCAGTACTTC.